A single sample is the source of the 10 T cell receptor beta chains below, sequenced in a study of blood T cell repertoires in COVID-19. Profiling relied on immunoSEQ multiplex PCR, and the TCRdb table lists in-frame clones only, not all of them. Of over 250,000 clones in the sample, around 80% are singletons; the top ten hold around 5%. Sequencing was performed on PBMCs or T cells enriched from blood (not recorded which). All receptors come from a man in his forties who had been exposed to COVID-19.

This clone appeared once. The chain has TRBV27 and TRBJ1-3; D is undetermined. The V gene lost 4 bases and the J gene lost 0 bases, with 7 bases spanning the gap. Germline CDR1 MNHEY, CDR2 SMNVEV (reference sequence). CDR3 length: 14 amino acids. The CDR3 coding sequence is TGTGCCAGCAGTTCTATTATCTCTGGAAACACCATATATTTT. Protein: CASSSIISGNTIYF.

The chain links TRBV27 to TRBJ1-1, with 7 nucleotides matching TRBD1. The CDR3 loop spans 14 amino acids. Germline V gene data show CDR1 as MNHEY and CDR2 as SMNVEV (reference sequence). V dropped 5 bases and J dropped 3; count of bases not matched to a gene: 6. The chain's CDR3 is CASSRQGDHTEAFF. Here the CDR3 DNA reads TGTGCCAGCAGTCGACAGGGAGATCACACTGAAGCTTTCTTT.

This clone was counted a few times. The chain is built from TRBV29-1 and TRBJ1-2; 7 bases are a match to TRBD1. Germline V gene data show CDR1 as SQVTM and CDR2 as ANQGSEA. The CDR3 is made up of 11 amino acids. The junction had 3 bases not matched to a gene; V was cut back by 3 bases and J by 8 bases. CDR3 in DNA: TGCAGCGTTGACCAGGGGGGAGGCTACACCTTC. It translates to CSVDQGGGYTF.

The genes are TRBV30 and TRBJ2-1; a possible D gene is TRBD1 (6 bases). V lost 3 bases, J lost 9 bases, and 18 bases lay in between. Germline-derived CDR1 and CDR2 are GTSNPN and SVGIG (reference sequence). The CDR3 consists of 14 residues. Here the CDR3 reads CAWSVALQGIEQFF. CDR3 DNA sequence: TGTGCCTGGAGCGTTGCCCTCCAGGGGATTGAGCAGTTCTTC.

V usage is TRBV7-9 and J usage is TRBJ1-1; TRBD1 matches at 8 bases. The CDR3 sequence is 17 residues long. Germline CDR1 SEHNR, CDR2 FQNEAQ (reference sequence). V shed 5 bases, J shed 5 bases, and the junction held 16 bases outside the gene matches. The CDR3 DNA reads TGTGCCAGCAGCCCTCAACCCCGGACAGGGTTCAGGACTGAAGCTTTCTTT. Its translation is CASSPQPRTGFRTEAFF.

This chain links TRBV3-1 (or the pseudogene TRBV3-2) with TRBJ1-1, with D maybe TRBD1 (6 bases). The CDR3 loop spans 16 amino acids. Germline values: CDR1 LGHDT, CDR2 YNNKEL (reference sequence). V gave up 1 base and J gave up 6 bases, with 18 bases separating them. The CDR3 loop is CASSQGWASTGPEAFF. CDR3 DNA: TGTGCCAGCAGCCAAGGATGGGCTTCGACAGGACCTGAAGCTTTCTTT.

This chain joins TRBV5-1 and TRBJ1-6; 9 bases map to TRBD1. This CDR3 comprises 15 residues. J lost 9 bases, V lost 0 bases, and 4 bases had no gene match. CDR1 SGHRS and CDR2 YFSETQ come from the germline V gene. The chain's CDR3 is CASSLGTGVGSPLHF. Written as DNA, the CDR3 is TGCGCCAGCAGCTTGGGGACAGGGGTCGGTTCACCCCTCCACTTT.

The genes are TRBV11-3 and TRBJ2-1; 10 nucleotides match TRBD2. The V and J ends lost 7 bases and 5 bases, in that order; junction bases with no gene match: 2. CDR3 length: 13 amino acids. CDR1 and CDR2 from the germline V gene are SGHNT and YENEEA. The CDR3, as DNA: TGTGCCAGCAAAGGACTAGCGGACAATGAGCAGTTCTTC. Translated, it gives CASKGLADNEQFF.

The rearrangement links TRBV18 to TRBJ2-3; D gene uncertain. This CDR3 spans 14 amino acids. Germline CDR1 KGHSH, CDR2 LQKENI. V lost 4 bases and J 2 bases, leaving 10 bases between the germline ends. The CDR3, as DNA: TGTGCCAGCTCACGCAATACAGACACAGATACGCAGTATTTT. Translated: CASSRNTDTDTQYF. The full variable domain, with the rest looked up from reference TRBV18 and TRBJ2-3, is NAGVMQNPRHLVRRRGQEARLRCSPMKGHSHVYWYRQLPEEGLKFMVYLQKENIIDESGMPKERFSAEFPKEGPSILRIQQVVRGDSAAYFCASSRNTDTDTQYFGPGTRLTVL.

The chain is built from TRBV10-3 and TRBJ2-7, with 11 bases identical to TRBD2. Trimming removed 8 bases from V and 3 bases from J; junction bases left unmatched: 0. CDR3 length: 12 residues. In germline, CDR1 is ENHRY, CDR2 SYGVKD. In DNA, the CDR3 is TGTGCCATCGGGACTAGCGGCTACGAGCAGTACTTC. It specifies CAIGTSGYEQYF.